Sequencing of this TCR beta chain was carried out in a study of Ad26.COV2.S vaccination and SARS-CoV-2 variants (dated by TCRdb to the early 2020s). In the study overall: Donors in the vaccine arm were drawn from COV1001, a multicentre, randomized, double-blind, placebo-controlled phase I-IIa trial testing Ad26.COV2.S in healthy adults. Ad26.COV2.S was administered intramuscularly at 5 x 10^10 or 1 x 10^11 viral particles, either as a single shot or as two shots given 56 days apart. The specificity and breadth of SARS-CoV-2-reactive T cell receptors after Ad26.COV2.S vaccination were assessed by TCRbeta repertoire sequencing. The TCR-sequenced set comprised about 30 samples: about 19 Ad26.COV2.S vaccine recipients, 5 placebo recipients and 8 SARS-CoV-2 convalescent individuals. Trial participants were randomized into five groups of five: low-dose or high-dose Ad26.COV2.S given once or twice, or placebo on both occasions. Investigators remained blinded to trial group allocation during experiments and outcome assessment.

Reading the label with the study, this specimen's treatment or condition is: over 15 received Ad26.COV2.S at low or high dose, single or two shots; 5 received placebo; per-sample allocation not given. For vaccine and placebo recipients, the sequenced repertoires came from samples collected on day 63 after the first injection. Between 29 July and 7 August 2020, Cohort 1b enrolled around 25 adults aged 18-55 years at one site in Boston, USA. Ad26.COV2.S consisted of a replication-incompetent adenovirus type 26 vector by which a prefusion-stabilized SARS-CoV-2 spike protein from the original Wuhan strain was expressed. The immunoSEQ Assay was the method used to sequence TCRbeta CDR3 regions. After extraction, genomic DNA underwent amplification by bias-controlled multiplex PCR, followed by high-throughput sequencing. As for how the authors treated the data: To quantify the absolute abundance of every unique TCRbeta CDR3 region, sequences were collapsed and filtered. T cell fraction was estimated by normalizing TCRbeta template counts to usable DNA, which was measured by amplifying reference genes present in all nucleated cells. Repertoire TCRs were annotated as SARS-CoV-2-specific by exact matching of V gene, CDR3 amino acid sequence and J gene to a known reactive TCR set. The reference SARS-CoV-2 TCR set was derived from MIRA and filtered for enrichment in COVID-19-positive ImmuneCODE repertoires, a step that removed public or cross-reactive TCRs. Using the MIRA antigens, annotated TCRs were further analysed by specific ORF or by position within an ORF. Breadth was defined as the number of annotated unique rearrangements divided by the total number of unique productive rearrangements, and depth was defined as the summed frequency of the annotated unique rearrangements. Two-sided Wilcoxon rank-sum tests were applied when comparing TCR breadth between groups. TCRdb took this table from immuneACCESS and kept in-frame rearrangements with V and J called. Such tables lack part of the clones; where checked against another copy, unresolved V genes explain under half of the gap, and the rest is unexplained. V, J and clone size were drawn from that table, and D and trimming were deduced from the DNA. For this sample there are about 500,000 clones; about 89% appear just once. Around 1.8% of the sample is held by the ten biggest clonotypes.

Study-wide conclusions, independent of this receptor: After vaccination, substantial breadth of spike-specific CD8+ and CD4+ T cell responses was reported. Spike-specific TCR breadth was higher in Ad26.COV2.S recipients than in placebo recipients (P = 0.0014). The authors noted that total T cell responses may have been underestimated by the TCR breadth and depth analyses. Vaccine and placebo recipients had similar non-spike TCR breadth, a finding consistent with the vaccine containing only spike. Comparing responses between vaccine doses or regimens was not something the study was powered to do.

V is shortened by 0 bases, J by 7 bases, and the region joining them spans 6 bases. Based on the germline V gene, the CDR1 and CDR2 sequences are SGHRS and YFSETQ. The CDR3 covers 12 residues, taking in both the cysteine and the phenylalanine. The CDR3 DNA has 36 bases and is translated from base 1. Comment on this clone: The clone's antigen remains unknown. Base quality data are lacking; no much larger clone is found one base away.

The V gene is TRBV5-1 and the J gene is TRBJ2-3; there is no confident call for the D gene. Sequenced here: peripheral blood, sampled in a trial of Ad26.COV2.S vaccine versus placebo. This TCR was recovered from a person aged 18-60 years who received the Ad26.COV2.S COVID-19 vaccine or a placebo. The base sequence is TGCGCCAGCAGCTTGGAAGGCAATACGCAGTATTTT. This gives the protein CASSLEGNTQYF. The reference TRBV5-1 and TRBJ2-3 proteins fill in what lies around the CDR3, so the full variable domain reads KAGVTQTPRYLIKTRGQQVTLSCSPISGHRSVSWYQQTPGQGLQFLFEYFSETQRNKGNFPGRFSGRQFSNSRSEMNVSTLELGDSALYLCASSLEGNTQYFGPGTRLTVL.